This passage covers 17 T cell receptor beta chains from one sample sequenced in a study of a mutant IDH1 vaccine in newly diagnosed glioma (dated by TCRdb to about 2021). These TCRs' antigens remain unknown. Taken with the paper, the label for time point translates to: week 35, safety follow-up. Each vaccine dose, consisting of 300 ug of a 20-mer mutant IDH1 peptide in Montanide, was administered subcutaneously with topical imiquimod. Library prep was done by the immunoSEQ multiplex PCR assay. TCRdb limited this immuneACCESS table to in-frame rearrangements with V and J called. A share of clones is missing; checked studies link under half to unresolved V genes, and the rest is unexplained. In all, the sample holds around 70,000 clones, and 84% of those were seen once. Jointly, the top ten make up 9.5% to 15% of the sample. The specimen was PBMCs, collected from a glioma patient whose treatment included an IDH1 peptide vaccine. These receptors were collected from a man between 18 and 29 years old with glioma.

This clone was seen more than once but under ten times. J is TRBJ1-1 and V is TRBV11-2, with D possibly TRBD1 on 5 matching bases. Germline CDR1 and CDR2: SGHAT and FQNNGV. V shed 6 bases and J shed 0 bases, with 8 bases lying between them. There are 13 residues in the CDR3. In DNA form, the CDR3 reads TGTGCCAGCAGGCCACAGGTGAACACTGAAGCTTTCTTT. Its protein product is CASRPQVNTEAFF.

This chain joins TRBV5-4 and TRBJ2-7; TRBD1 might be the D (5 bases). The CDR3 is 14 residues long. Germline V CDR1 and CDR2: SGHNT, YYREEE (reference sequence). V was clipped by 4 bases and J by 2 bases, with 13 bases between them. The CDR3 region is CASSLTTGPYEQYF. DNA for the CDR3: TGTGCCAGCAGCCTTACAACAGGCCCCTACGAGCAGTACTTC.

CDR3 in amino acids: CASSIKLEKLFF. The CDR3 region has the DNA TGTGCCAGTAGTATAAAGCTTGAAAAACTGTTTTTT. The chain links TRBV19 to TRBJ1-4; D is uncertain. Germline values: CDR1 LNHDA, CDR2 SQIVND (reference sequence). The length of the CDR3 is 12 residues. Trimming removed 2 bases from V and 7 bases from J, with 5 bases in between.

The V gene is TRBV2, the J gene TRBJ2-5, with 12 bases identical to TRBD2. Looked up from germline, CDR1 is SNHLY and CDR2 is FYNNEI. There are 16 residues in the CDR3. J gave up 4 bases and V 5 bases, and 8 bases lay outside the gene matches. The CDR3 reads CASSRLAGARGETQYF. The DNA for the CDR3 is TGTGCCAGCAGTAGACTAGCGGGGGCCCGGGGAGAGACCCAGTACTTC.

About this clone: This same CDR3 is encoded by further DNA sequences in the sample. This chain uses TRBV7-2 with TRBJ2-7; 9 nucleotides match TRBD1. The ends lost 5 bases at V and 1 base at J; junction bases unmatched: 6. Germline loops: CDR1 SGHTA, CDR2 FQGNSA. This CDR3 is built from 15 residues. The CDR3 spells CASSPRDRGSYEQYF. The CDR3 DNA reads TGTGCCAGCAGCCCCCGAGACAGGGGGTCCTACGAGCAGTACTTC.

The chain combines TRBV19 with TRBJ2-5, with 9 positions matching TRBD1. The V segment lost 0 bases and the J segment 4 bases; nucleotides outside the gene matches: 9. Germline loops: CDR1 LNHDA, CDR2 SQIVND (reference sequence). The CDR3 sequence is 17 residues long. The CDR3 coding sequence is TGTGCCAGTAGTATAGAGACCGGGACAGGGTATGCAGAGACCCAGTACTTC. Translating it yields CASSIETGTGYAETQYF.

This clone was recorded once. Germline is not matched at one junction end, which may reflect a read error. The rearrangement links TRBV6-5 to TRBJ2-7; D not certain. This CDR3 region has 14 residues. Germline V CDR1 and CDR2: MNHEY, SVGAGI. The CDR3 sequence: CASSYLGSSYGQYF. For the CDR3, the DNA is TGTGCCAGCAGTTACCTAGGTAGTTCCTACGGGCAGTACTTC.

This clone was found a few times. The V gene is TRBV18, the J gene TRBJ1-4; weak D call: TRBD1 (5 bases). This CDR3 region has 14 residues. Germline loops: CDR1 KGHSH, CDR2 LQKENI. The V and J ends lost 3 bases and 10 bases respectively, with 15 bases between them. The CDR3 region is CASSPQGGLGKLFF. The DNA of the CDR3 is TGTGCCAGCTCACCTCAGGGAGGACTTGGAAAACTGTTTTTT.

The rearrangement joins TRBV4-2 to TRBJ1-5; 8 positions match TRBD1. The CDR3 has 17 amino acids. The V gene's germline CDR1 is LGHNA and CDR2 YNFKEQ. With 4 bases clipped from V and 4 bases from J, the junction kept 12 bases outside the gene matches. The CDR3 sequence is CASSLQFWDRKNQPQHF. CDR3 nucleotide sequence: TGTGCCAGCAGCCTCCAGTTCTGGGACAGGAAAAATCAGCCCCAGCATTTT.

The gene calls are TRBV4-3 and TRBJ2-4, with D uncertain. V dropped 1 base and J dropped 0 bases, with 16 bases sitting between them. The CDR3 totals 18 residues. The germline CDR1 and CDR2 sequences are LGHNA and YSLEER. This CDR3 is CASSQGQELTLAKNIQYF. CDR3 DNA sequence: TGCGCCAGCAGCCAAGGGCAGGAGTTGACGCTAGCCAAAAACATTCAGTACTTC.

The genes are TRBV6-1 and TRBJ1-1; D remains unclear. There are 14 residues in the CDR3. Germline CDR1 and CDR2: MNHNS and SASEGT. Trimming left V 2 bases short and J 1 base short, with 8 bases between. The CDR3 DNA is TGTGCCAGCAGTGAAAGGAGGAAGAACACTGAAGCTTTCTTT. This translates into CASSERRKNTEAFF.

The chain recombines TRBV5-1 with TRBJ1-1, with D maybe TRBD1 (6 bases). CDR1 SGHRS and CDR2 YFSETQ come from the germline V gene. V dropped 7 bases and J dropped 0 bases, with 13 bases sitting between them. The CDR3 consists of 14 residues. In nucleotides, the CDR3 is TGCGCCAGCGGCCTACAGGGACTGAACACTGAAGCTTTCTTT. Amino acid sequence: CASGLQGLNTEAFF.

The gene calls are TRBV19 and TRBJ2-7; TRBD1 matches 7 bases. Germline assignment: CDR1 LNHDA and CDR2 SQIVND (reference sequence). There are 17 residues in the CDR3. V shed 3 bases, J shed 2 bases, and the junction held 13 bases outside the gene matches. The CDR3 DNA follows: TGTGCCAGTAGTATTAGGTCTGGACAGGCACTAGCCTACGAGCAGTACTTC. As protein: CASSIRSGQALAYEQYF.

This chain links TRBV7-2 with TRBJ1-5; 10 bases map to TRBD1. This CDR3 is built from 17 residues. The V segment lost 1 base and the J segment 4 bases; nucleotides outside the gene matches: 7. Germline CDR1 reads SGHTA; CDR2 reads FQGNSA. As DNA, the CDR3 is TGTGCCAGCAGCTTAGTTACGACAGGGGGCCGGAATCAGCCCCAGCATTTT. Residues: CASSLVTTGGRNQPQHF.

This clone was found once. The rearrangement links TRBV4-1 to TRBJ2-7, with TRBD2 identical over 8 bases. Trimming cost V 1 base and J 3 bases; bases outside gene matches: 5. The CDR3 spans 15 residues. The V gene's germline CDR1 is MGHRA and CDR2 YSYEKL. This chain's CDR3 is CASSQVSGGHYEQYF. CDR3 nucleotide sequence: TGCGCCAGCAGCCAAGTCAGCGGGGGCCACTACGAGCAGTACTTC.

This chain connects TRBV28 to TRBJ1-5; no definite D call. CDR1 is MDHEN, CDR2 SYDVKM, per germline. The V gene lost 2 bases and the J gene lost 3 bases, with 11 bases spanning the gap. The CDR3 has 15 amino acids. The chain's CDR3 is CASSLTLQANQPQHF. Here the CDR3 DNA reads TGTGCCAGCAGTTTAACTTTGCAAGCCAATCAGCCCCAGCATTTT.

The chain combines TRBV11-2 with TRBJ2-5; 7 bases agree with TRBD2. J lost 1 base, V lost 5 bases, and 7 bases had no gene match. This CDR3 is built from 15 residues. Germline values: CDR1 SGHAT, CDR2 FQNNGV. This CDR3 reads CASSGAGETQETQYF. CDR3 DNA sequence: TGTGCCAGCAGCGGGGCGGGAGAAACCCAAGAGACCCAGTACTTC. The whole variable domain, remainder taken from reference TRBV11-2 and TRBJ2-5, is EAGVAQSPRYKIIEKRQSVAFWCNPISGHATLYWYQQILGQGPKLLIQFQNNGVVDDSQLPKDRFSAERLKGVDSTLKIQPAKLEDSAVYLCASSGAGETQETQYFGPGTRLLVL.